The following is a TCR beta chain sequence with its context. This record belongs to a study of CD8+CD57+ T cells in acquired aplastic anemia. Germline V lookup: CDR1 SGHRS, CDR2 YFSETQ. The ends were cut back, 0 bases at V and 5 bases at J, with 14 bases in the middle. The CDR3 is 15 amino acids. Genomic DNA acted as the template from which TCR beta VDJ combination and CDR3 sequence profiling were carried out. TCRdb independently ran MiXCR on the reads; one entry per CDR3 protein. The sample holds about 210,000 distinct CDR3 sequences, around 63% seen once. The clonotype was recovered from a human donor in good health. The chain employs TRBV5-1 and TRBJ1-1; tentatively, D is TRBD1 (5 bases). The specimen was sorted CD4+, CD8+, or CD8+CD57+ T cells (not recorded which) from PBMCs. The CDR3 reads CASSLAGFGGTEAFF. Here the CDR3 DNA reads TGCGCCAGCAGCTTGGCCGGTTTTGGGGGGACTGAAGCTTTCTTT.